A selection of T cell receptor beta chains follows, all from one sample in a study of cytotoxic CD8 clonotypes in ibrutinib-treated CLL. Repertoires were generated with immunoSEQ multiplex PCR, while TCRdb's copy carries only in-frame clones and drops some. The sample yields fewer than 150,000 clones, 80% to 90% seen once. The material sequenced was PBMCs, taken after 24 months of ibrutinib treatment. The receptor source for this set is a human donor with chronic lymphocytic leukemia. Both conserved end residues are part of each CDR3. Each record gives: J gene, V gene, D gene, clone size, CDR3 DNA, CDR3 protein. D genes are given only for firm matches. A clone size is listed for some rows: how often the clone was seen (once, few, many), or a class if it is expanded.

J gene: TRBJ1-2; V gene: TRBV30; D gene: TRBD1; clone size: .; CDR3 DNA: TGTGCCTGGAGTGCGGGACAGGGCTATGGCTACACCTTC; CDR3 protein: CAWSAGQGYGYTF
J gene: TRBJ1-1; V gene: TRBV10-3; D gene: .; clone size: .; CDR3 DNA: TGTGCCATCCAAGGACCAGGGCTGAACACTGAAGCTTTCTTT; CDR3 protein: CAIQGPGLNTEAFF
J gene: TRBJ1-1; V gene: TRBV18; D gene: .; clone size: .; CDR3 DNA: TGTGCCAGCTCATCCGACAGGGAAGCTTTCTTT; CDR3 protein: CASSSDREAFF
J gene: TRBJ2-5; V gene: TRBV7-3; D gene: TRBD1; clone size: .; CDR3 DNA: TGTGCCAGCAGCCCGGACAGGGGGCTGGGGGAGACCCAGTACTTC; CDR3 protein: CASSPDRGLGETQYF
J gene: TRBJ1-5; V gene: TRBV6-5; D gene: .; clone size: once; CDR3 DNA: TGTGCCAGCAGCCGGACGTTTGAGGGGCCCCAGCATTTT; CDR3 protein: CASSRTFEGPQHF
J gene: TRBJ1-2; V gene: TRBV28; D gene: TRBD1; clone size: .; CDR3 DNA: TGTGCCACCACTCCCGGGACAGGGGGCTATGGCTACACCTTC; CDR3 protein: CATTPGTGGYGYTF
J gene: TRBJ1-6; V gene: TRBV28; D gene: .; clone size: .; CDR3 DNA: TGTGCCAGCAGGGTGGCAGGGCGTAGCGGGGTTGGATCACCCCTCCACTTT; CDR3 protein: CASRVAGRSGVGSPLHF
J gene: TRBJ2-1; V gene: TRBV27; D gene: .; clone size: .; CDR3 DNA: TGTGCCAGCAGTTCCGATCCCCGGACCCTTGCCTACAATGAGCAGTTCTTC; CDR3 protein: CASSSDPRTLAYNEQFF
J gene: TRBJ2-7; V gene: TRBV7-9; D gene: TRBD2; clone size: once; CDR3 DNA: TGTGCCAGCAGGATGACTAGCGGTACCTACGAGCAGTACTTC; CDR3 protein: CASRMTSGTYEQYF
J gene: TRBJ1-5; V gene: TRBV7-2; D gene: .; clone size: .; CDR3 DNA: TGTGCCAGCAGCTTATGGAGCAATCAGCCCCAGCATTTT; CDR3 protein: CASSLWSNQPQHF
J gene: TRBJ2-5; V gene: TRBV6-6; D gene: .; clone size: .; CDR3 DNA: TGTGCCAGCAGTCAGCGACAGGCTGAGACCCAGTACTTC; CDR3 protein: CASSQRQAETQYF
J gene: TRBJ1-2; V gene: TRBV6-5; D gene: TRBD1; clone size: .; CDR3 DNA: TGTGCCAGCAGACTTCAGGGGGATGGCTACACCTTC; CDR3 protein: CASRLQGDGYTF
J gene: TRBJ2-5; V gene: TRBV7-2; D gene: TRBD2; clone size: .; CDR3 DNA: TGTGCCAGCAGCTTAGTGCGACTGGGGGGGGAGACCCAGTACTTC; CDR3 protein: CASSLVRLGGETQYF
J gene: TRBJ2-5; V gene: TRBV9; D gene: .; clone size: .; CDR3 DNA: TGTGCCAGCAGCGTAGCGGGGAGAAACCAAGAGACCCAGTACTTC; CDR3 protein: CASSVAGRNQETQYF
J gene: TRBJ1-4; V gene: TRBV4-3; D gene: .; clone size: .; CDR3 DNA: TGCGCCAGCAGCCAAACGGCGGCTAATGAAAAACTGTTTTTT; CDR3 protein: CASSQTAANEKLFF
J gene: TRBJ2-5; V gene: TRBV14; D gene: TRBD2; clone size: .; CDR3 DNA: TGTGCCAGCAGCCAATGGGAGGGACTCGGGGGGACCCAGTACTTC; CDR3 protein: CASSQWEGLGGTQYF
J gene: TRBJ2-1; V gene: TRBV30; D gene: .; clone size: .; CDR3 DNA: TGTGCCTGGTCAGGAGGGGAGGGACAAGGAAAGAGATTCTCCTACAATGAGCAGTTCTTC; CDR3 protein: CAWSGGEGQGKRFSYNEQFF
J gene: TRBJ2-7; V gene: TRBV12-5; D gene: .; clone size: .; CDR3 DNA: TGTGCTAGTGGTGACAGGTTACACGAGCAGTACTTC; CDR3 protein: CASGDRLHEQYF
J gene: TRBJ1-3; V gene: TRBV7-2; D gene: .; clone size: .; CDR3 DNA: TGTGCCAGCAGCTTAGCGTTCGGGGGGCGAGGAAACACCATATATTTT; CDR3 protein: CASSLAFGGRGNTIYF
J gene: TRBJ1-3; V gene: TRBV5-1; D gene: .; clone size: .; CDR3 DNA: TGCGCCAGCAGCCCCGGGGGCGCTAGAAACACCATATATTTT; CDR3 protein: CASSPGGARNTIYF
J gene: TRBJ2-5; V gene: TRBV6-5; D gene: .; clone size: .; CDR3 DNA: TGTGCCAGCAGCCTCCAGGGGATAGAGACCCAGTACTTC; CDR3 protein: CASSLQGIETQYF
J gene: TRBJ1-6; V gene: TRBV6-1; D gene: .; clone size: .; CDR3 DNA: TGTGCCAGCAGTCCTGAGTTTGGTGCCCTCCACTTT; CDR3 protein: CASSPEFGALHF
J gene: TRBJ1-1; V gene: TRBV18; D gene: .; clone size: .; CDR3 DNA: TGTGCCAGCTCACCACAGGGGTTGGGCACTGAAGCTTTCTTT; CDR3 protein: CASSPQGLGTEAFF
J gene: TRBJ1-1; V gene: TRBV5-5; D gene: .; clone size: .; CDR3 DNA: TGTGCCAGCAGCTTGCGGAGTGCTAACACTGAAGCTTTCTTT; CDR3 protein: CASSLRSANTEAFF
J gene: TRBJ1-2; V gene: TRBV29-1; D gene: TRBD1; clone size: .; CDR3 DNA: TGCAGCGTTGAAGTTCGGGACAGGGCGCAGGATGGCTACACCTTC; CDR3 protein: CSVEVRDRAQDGYTF
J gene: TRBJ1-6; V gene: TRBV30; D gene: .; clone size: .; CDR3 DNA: TGTGCCTGGGGACAGAGAACCTCCTATAATTCACCCCTCCACTTT; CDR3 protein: CAWGQRTSYNSPLHF
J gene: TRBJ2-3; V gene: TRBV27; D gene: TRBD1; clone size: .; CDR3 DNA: TGTGCCAGCAGTTTAAAATTTTGGGACAGGGCGAATACGCAGTATTTT; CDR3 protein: CASSLKFWDRANTQYF
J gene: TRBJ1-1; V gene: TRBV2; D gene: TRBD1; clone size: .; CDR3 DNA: TGTGCCAGCATGGGATTTAGGGGGCGCGGAACTGAAGCTTTCTTT; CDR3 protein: CASMGFRGRGTEAFF
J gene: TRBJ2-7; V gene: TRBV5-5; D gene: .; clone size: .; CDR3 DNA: TGTGCCAGCAGCTGGCAGGGTATAGCAGCTTACGAGCAGTACTTC; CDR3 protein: CASSWQGIAAYEQYF
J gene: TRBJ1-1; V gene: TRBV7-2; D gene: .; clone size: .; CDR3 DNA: TGTGCCAGCAGCCGGCGGGTGTCCGAAGCTTTCTTT; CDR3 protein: CASSRRVSEAFF
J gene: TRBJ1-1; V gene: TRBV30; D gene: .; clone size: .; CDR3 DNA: TGTGCCTGGAGTCCTTCGGGGGGGGCTATTAACACTGAAGCTTTCTTT; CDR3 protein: CAWSPSGGAINTEAFF
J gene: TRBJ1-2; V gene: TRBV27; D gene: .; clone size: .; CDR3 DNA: TGTGCCAGCAGTGGACCGGGACCCAACTATGGCTACACCTTC; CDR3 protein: CASSGPGPNYGYTF
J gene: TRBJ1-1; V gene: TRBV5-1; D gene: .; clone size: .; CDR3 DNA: TGCGCCAGCAGCTTGCTAGGATCTATGAACACTGAAGCTTTCTTT; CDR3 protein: CASSLLGSMNTEAFF
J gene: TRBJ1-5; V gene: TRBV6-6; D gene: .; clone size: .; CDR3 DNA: TGTGCCAGCAGAGTAGGGCGCAATCAGCCCCAGCATTTT; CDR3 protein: CASRVGRNQPQHF
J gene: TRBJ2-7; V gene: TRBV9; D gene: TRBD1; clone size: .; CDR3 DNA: TGTGCCAGCAGCGTATCTCGACAGGGGGACTACGAGCAGTACTTC; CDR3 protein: CASSVSRQGDYEQYF
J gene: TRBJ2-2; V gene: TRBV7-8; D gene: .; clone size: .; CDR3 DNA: TGTGCCAGCAGCCTGGGAGCCAACACCGGGGAGCTGTTTTTT; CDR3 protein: CASSLGANTGELFF
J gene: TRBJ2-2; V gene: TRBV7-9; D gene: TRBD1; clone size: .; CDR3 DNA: TGTGCCAGCAGCCCACCCAGACAGGGGGCTTCGAACACCGGGGAGCTGTTTTTT; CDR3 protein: CASSPPRQGASNTGELFF
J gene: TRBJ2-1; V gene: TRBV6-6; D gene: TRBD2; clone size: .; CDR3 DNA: TGTGCCAGCAGTTACTCCGACTGGGGGGGGCAGTTCTTC; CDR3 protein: CASSYSDWGGQFF
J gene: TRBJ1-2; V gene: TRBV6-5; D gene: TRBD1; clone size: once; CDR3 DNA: TGTGCCAGCAGGGACAGGAGCCGTGCCTATGGCTACACCTTC; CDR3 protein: CASRDRSRAYGYTF
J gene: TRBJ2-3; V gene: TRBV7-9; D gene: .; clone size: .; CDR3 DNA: TGTGCCAGCAGTTGGATCCGGGCCCCGACAGATACGCAGTATTTT; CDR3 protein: CASSWIRAPTDTQYF